The sequence of this T cell receptor (beta chain) was determined in a study of beta chain features in type 1 diabetes. Study details: Examination of sorted cells across all samples involved roughly 100 million cells.

Points from the study as a whole: Comparison showed that naive, central memory and Treg TCRB repertoires appeared more similar among patients than among healthy donors. TCRB CDR3s were moderately but significantly shorter in Type 1 diabetes patients in all four CD4+ subsets. The analysis here could not establish whether HLA type shapes TCRB rearrangement.

The authors reverse transcribed all of the isolated RNA, so sequencing captured expressed TCRB transcripts. Using immunoSEQ multiplex PCR, the repertoire was profiled, and TCRdb retains in-frame clones only, with some absent. The sample consists of a few hundred thousand clones, around 15% of them appearing once. The CDR3 is 14 residues long. V was cut by 3 bases and J by 6 bases, with 12 bases left in between. Germline V gene lookup returns CDR1 SEHNR and CDR2 FQNEAQ (reference sequence). Notes on this clone: The antigen is not known.

The specimen sequenced was naive CD4+ T cells from blood. The rearrangement joins TRBV7-9 to TRBJ2-1; D unclear. The receptor comes from a young man with type 1 diabetes. CDR3 in DNA: TGTGCCAGCAGCTTTCTAAGTTCTGGCAATGAGCAGTTCTTC. It specifies CASSFLSSGNEQFF. The whole variable domain, remainder taken from reference TRBV7-9 and TRBJ2-1, is DTGVSQNPRHKITKRGQNVTFRCDPISEHNRLYWYRQTLGQGPEFLTYFQNEAQLEKSRLLSDRFSAERPKGSFSTLEIQRTEQGDSAMYLCASSFLSSGNEQFFGPGTRLTVL.